The 9 T cell receptor beta chains below all came from one sample that was sequenced in a study of T-cell reconstitution after alpha-beta-depleted transplantation in children. This sample's TCRbeta library carried unique molecular identifier barcodes. TCRdb reprocessed the PCR reads with MiXCR, giving one entry per CDR3 protein. The table records some 600,000 distinct CDR3 sequences, approximately 12% of them present only once. The sequencing used PBMCs, mostly from graft donor cells, collected 360 days after TCRalphabeta/CD19-depleted stem cell transplant. Source of these receptors: a male patient under 18 who had a stem cell transplant for acute myeloid leukemia, so the T cells may come from the graft donor.

In this sample, this clonotype turned up a few times. The chain joins TRBV9 to TRBJ2-1, with 12 bases aligning to TRBD2. The CDR3 has 17 amino acids. Germline CDR1 reads SGDLS; CDR2 reads YYNGEE. V was clipped by 3 bases and J by 0 bases; unmatched bases: 4. CDR3 residues: CASSAATSGSSYNEQFF. The CDR3 DNA is TGTGCCAGCAGCGCCGCGACTAGCGGGAGCTCCTACAATGAGCAGTTCTTC.

This clonotype was seen many times. This rearrangement joins TRBV20-1 to TRBJ2-1; D not certain. The CDR3 has 9 residues. With 4 bases removed from V and 10 bases from J, the gap between germline ends came to 5 bases. Germline V gives CDR1 DFQATT, CDR2 SNEGSKA (reference sequence). The CDR3 sequence: CSANEEQFF. CDR3 nucleotide sequence: TGCAGTGCTAACGAAGAGCAGTTCTTC.

CDR3 DNA sequence: TGTGCCAGCAGCCAAGAAGGGGTAGGGGTCTACTATGGCTACACCTTC. It yields the protein CASSQEGVGVYYGYTF. The gene calls are TRBV4-2 and TRBJ1-2; TRBD1 might be the D (5 bases). V shed 0 bases and J shed 3 bases, with 14 bases lying between them. Germline V lookup: CDR1 LGHNA, CDR2 YNFKEQ. The CDR3 is 16 residues long.

Many counts were recorded for this clonotype. Relative to the germline gene, one junction end is altered; a read error may explain this. The V call is TRBV4-3, the J call TRBJ2-5; D is uncertain. Germline V gene sequence: CDR1 LGHNA, CDR2 YSLEER. The CDR3 sequence is 14 residues long. The CDR3 sequence: CASSQGTSQETQYF. The CDR3 DNA reads TGTGCCAGCAGCCAAGGCACTTCCCAAGAGACCCAGTACTTC.

A few counts support this clonotype. The chain combines TRBV6-5 with TRBJ2-3; weak D call: TRBD2 (5 bases). The CDR3 length is 16 residues. Germline CDR1 reads MNHEY; CDR2 reads SVGAGI. Trimming cost V 3 bases and J 9 bases, with 22 bases left between them. DNA of the CDR3: TGTGCCAGCAGTTATACCAGGACTGTATCCGGGGAGACGCAGTATTTT. Its protein is CASSYTRTVSGETQYF.

The chain uses TRBV5-1 and TRBJ2-3, with D unclear. The germline V gene has CDR1 SGHRS and CDR2 YFSETQ. The CDR3 is 14 amino acids. Trimming removed 7 bases at V and 0 bases at J, with 12 bases between. The CDR3 DNA reads TGCGCCAGCCTTAAGGCTGGTAGCACAGATACGCAGTATTTT. Translating gives CASLKAGSTDTQYF. Looking up the rest from reference TRBV5-1 and TRBJ2-3 gives the full variable domain: KAGVTQTPRYLIKTRGQQVTLSCSPISGHRSVSWYQQTPGQGLQFLFEYFSETQRNKGNFPGRFSGRQFSNSRSEMNVSTLELGDSALYLCASLKAGSTDTQYFGPGTRLTVL.

The chain combines TRBV11-2 with TRBJ2-3; 13 bases fit TRBD2. CDR1 is SGHAT and CDR2 is FQNNGV in the germline V gene. The length of the CDR3 is 18 residues. Unmatched junction bases numbered 13, after V lost 8 bases and J lost 2 bases. The CDR3 coding sequence is TGTGCCAGCCTCCTTGGTCGACTAGCGGGAGGACCCACAGATACGCAGTATTTT. It translates to CASLLGRLAGGPTDTQYF.

This clonotype was seen only a few times. The rearrangement links TRBV6-5 to TRBJ2-7; 7 bases fit TRBD1. The CDR3 spans 16 residues. Germline V lookup: CDR1 MNHEY, CDR2 SVGAGI. V lost 1 base, J lost 4 bases, and 10 bases stayed unmatched. CDR3 nucleotides: TGTGCCAGCAGTTACTGGACTGGGACAGTCCTTTACGAGCAGTACTTC. Translation: CASSYWTGTVLYEQYF.

This clonotype was seen ten or more times. CDR3 protein: CASSRGLAGETQYF. For the CDR3, the DNA is TGTGCCAGCAGCAGGGGACTAGCGGGAGAGACCCAGTACTTC. J is TRBJ2-5 and V is TRBV7-2; 12 nucleotides match TRBD2. The V gene's germline CDR1 is SGHTA and CDR2 FQGNSA. The CDR3 is 14 residues long. Trimming took 5 bases from V and 4 from J; bases not matched to a gene: 2.